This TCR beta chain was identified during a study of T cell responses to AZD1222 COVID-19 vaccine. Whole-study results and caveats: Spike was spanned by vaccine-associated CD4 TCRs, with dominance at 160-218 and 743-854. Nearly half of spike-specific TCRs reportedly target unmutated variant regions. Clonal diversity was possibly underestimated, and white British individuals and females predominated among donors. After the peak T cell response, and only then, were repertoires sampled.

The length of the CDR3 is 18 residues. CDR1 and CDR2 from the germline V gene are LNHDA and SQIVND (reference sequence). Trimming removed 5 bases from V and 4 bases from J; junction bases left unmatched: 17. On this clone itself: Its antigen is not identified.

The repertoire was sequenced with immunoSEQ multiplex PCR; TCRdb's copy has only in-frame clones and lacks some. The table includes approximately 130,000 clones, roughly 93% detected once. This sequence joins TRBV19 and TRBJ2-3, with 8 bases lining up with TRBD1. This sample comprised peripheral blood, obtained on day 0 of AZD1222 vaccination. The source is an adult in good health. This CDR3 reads CASSDIVNFLQGADTQYF. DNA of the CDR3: TGTGCCAGTAGTGATATAGTGAATTTCTTACAGGGGGCAGATACGCAGTATTTT.